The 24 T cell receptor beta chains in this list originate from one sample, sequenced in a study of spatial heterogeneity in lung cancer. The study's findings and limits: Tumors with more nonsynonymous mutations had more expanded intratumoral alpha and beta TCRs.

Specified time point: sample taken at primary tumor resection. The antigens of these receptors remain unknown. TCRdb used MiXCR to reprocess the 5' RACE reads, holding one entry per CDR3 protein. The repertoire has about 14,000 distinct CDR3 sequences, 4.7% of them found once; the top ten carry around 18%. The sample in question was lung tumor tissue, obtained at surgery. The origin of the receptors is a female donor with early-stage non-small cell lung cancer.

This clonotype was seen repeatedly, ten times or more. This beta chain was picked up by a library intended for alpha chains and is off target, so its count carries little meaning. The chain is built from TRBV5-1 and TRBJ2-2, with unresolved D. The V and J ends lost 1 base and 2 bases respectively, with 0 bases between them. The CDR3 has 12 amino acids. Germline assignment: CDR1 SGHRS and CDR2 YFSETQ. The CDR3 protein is CASSLNTGELFF. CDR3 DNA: TGCGCCAGCAGCTTGAACACCGGGGAGCTGTTTTTT.

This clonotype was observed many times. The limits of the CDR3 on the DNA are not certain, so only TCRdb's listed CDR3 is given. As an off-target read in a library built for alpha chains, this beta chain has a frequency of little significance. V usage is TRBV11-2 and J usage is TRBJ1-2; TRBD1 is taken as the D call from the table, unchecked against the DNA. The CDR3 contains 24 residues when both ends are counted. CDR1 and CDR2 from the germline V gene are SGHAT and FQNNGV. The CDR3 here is CASSLDRVDGYTFGSGTRVDGYTF.

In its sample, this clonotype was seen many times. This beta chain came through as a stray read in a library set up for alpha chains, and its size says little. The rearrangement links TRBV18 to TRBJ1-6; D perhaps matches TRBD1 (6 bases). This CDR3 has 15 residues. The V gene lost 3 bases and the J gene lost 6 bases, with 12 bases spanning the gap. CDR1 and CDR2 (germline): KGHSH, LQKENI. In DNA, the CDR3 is TGTGCCAGCTCACCCTCGGGGGCAATTAATTCACCCCTCCACTTT. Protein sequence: CASSPSGAINSPLHF.

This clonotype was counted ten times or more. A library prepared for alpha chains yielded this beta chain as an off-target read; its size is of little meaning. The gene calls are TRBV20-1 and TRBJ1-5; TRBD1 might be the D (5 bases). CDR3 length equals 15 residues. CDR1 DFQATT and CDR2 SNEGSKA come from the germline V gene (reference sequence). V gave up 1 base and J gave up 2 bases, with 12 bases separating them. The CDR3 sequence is CSARVAGRGNQPQHF. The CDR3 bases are TGCAGTGCTAGAGTGGCAGGGAGAGGCAATCAGCCCCAGCATTTT.

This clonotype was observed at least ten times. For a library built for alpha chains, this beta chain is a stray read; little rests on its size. The CDR3 loop reads CASSSEVGLARGMSTGELFF. The CDR3 DNA is TGTGCCAGTAGTTCAGAGGTGGGACTAGCAAGGGGCATGAGCACCGGGGAGCTGTTTTTT. V is TRBV19 and J is TRBJ2-2; TRBD2 matches 9 bases. The CDR3 totals 20 residues. Trimming at V came to 5 bases and at J to 4 bases, leaving 20 bases not matched to a gene. Per germline, CDR1 LNHDA and CDR2 SQIVND (reference sequence). The full variable domain, completed using reference TRBV19 and TRBJ2-2, is DGGITQSPKYLFRKEGQNVTLSCEQNLNHDAMYWYRQDPGQGLRLIYYSQIVNDFQKGDIAEGYSVSREKKESFPLTVTSAQKNPTAFYLCASSSEVGLARGMSTGELFFGEGSRLTVL.

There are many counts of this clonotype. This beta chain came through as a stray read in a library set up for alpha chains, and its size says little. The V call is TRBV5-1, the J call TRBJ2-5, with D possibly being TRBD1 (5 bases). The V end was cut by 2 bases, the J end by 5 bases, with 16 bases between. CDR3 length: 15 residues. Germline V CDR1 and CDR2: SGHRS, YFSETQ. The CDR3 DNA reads TGCGCCAGCAGCTTCGGACAACCCCTCCGGGAGACCCAGTACTTC. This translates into CASSFGQPLRETQYF. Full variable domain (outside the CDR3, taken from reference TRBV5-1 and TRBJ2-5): KAGVTQTPRYLIKTRGQQVTLSCSPISGHRSVSWYQQTPGQGLQFLFEYFSETQRNKGNFPGRFSGRQFSNSRSEMNVSTLELGDSALYLCASSFGQPLRETQYFGPGTRLLVL.

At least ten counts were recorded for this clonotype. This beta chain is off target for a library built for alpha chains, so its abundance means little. DNA of the CDR3: TGTGCCAGCAGTTCTGGGACGGTGAACACTGAAGCTTTCTTT. It is translated as CASSSGTVNTEAFF. The chain couples TRBV28 to TRBJ1-1, with TRBD1 as a possible D gene (5 bases). The V and J ends lost 4 bases and 0 bases respectively, with 9 bases between them. This CDR3 region has 14 residues. Germline V lookup: CDR1 MDHEN, CDR2 SYDVKM.

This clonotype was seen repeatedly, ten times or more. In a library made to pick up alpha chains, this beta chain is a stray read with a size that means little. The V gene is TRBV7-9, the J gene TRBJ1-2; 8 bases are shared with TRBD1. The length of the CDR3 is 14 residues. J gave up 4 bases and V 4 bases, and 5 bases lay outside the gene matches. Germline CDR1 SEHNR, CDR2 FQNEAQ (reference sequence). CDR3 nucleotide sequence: TGTGCCAGCAGCTCAAGACAGGGGTCCTATGGCTACACCTTC. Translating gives CASSSRQGSYGYTF.

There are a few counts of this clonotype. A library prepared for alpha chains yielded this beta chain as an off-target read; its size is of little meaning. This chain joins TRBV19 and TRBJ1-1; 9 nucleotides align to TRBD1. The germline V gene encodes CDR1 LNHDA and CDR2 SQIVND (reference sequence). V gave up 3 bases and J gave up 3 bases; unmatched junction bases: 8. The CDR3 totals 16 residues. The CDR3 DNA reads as TGTGCCAGTAGTATGGGACAGGGTATTAGGGACACTGAAGCTTTCTTT. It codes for CASSMGQGIRDTEAFF.

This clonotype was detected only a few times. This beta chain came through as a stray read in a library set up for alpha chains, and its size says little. CDR3 DNA: TGTGCCAGCAGGAGTGAGGCGGCCAATCAGCCCCAGCATTTT. This translates into CASRSEAANQPQHF. This chain joins TRBV6-1 and TRBJ1-5; D is undetermined. This CDR3 spans 14 amino acids. V was shortened by 6 bases and J by 3 bases, with 12 bases between the two germline ends. The germline V gene has CDR1 MNHNS and CDR2 SASEGT.

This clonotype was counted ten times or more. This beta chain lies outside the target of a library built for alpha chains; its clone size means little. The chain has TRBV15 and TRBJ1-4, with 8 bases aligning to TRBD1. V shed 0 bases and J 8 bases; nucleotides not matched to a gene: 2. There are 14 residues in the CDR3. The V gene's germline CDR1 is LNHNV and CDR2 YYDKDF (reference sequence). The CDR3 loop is CATSRDAGGEKLFF. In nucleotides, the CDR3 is TGTGCCACCAGCAGAGATGCAGGGGGCGAAAAACTGTTTTTT. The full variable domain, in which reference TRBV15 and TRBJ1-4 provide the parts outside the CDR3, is DAMVIQNPRYQVTQFGKPVTLSCSQTLNHNVMYWYQQKSSQAPKLLFHYYDKDFNNEADTPDNFQSRRPNTSFCFLDIRSPGLGDTAMYLCATSRDAGGEKLFFGSGTQLSVL.

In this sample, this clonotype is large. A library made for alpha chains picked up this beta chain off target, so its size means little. This chain's CDR3 is CASSQVSLAGTIQYF. The DNA of the CDR3 is TGCGCCAGCAGCCAAGTCTCACTAGCGGGGACTATTCAGTACTTC. The chain recombines TRBV4-1 with TRBJ2-4, with 10 bases aligning to TRBD2. The CDR3 has 15 amino acids. J lost 10 bases, V lost 1 base, and 7 bases had no gene match. Germline lookup yields CDR1 MGHRA and CDR2 YSYEKL.

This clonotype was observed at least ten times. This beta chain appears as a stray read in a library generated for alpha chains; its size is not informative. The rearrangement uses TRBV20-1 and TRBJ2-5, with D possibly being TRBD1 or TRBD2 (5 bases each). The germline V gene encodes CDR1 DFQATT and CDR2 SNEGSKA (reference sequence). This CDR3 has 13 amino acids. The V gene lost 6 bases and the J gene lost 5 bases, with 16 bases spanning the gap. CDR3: CSAHRDQGETQYF. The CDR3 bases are TGCAGTGCGCACCGGGACCAGGGCGAGACCCAGTACTTC.

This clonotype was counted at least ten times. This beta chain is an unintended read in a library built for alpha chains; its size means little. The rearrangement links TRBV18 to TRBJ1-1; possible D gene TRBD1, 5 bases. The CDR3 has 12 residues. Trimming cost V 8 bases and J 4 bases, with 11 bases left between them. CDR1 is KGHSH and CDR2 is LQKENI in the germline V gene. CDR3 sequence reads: CASQIGGTEAFF. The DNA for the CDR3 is TGTGCCAGCCAAATCGGGGGCACTGAAGCTTTCTTT.

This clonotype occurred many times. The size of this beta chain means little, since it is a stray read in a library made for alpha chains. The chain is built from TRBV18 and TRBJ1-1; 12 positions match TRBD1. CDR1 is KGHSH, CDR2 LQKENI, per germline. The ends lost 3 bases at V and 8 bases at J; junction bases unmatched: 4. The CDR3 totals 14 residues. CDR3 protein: CASSPVGTGGEAFF. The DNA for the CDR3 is TGTGCCAGCTCACCGGTCGGGACAGGGGGCGAAGCTTTCTTT.

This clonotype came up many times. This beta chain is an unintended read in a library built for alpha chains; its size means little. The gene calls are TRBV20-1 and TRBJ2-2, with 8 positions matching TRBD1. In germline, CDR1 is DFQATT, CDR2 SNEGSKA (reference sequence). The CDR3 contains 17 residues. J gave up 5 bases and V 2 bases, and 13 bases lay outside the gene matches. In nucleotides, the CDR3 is TGCAGTGCTAGACCCTGGCAGGACAGGGATTTGACCGGGGAGCTGTTTTTT. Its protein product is CSARPWQDRDLTGELFF.

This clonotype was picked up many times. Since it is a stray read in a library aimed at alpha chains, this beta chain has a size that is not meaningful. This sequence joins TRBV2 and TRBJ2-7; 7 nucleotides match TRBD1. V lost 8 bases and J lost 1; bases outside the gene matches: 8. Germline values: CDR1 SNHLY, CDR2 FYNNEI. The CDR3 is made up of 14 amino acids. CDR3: CASRDRDSSYEQYF. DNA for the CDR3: TGTGCCAGCCGAGACAGGGATTCTTCCTACGAGCAGTACTTC.

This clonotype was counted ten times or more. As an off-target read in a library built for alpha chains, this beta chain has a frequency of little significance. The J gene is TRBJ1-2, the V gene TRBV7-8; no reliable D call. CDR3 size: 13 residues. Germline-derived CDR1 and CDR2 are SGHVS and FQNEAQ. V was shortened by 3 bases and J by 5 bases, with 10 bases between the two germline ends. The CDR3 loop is CASSFGRLYGYTF. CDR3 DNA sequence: TGTGCCAGCAGCTTCGGACGCCTTTATGGCTACACCTTC.

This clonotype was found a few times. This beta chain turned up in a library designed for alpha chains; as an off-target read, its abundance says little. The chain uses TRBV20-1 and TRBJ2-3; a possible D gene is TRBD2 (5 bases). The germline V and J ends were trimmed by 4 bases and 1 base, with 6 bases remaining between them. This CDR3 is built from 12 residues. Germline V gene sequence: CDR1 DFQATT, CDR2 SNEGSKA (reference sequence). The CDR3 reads CSAIGGTDTQYF. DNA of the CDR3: TGCAGTGCTATCGGGGGCACAGATACGCAGTATTTT.

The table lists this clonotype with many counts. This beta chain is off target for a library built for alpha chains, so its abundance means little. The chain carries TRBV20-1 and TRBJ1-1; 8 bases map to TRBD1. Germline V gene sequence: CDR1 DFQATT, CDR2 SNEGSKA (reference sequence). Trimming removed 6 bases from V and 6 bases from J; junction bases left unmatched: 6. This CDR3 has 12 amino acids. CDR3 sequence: CSADGTGPEAFF. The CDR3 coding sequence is TGCAGTGCGGATGGGACAGGCCCTGAAGCTTTCTTT.

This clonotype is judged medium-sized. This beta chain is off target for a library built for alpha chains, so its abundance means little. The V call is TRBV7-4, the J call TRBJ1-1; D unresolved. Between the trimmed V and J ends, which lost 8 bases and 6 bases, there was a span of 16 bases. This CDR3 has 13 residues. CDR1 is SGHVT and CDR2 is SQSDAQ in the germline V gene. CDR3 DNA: TGTGCCAGCGGTTGGGGAGACATCGCTGAAGCTTTCTTT. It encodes CASGWGDIAEAFF.

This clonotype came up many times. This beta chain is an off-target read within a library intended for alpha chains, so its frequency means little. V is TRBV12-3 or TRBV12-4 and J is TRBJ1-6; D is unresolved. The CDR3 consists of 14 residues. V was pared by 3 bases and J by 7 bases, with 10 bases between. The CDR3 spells CASSFLGMNSPLHF. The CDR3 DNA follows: TGTGCCAGCAGTTTTCTCGGGATGAATTCACCCCTCCACTTT.

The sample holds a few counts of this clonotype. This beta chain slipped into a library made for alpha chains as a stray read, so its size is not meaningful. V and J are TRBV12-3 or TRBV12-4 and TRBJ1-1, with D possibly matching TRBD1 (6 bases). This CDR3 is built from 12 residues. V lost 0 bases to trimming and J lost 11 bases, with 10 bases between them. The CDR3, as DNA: TGTGCCAGCAGTTTAGCGACAGGAGGGGCTTTCTTT. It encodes CASSLATGGAFF.

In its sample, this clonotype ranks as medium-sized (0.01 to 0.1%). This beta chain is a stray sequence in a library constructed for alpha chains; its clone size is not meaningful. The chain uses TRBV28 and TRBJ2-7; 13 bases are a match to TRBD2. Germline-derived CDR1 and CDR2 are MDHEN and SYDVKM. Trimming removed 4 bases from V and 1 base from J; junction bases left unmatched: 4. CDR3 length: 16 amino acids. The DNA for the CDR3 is TGTGCCAGCAGTTCCGGGACTAGCGGGGCATCCTACGAGCAGTACTTC. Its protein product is CASSSGTSGASYEQYF.